The text below deals with one T cell receptor (beta chain). This sample is drawn from a study of CD8+ T cells in alopecia areata. Study summary: Twice daily, treated patients received 5 to 10 mg of oral tofacitinib.

CDR1 and CDR2 from the germline V gene are GTSNPN and SVGIG (reference sequence). The CDR3 is 18 amino acids. V trimming: 0 bases; J trimming: 5 bases; junction bases outside the gene matches: 11. Extraction of RNA preceded its reverse transcription into cDNA, which served as the sequencing template. Assay used: immunoSEQ multiplex PCR; TCRdb lists only in-frame clones, some missing. Counted here are 100,000 to 150,000 clones, around 60% occurring once; the ten biggest clones make up under 7.5%. Documented treatment: oral pan-JAK inhibitor, 5-10 mg twice daily. Sequencing used CD4+ T cells sorted from blood, obtained at week 4, from a patient treated with tofacitinib. This receptor was obtained from a human donor with alopecia areata. V gene TRBV30 combines with J gene TRBJ2-2; TRBD2 matches 11 bases. For the CDR3, the DNA is TGTGCCTGGAGTGTACTAGGTAGCGGGAGGGCTAGGACCGGGGAGCTGTTTTTT. This codes for CAWSVLGSGRARTGELFF. The full variable domain, completed using reference TRBV30 and TRBJ2-2, is SQTIHQWPATLVQPVGSPLSLECTVEGTSNPNLYWYRQAAGRGLQLLFYSVGIGQISSEVPQNLSASRPQDRQFILSSKKLLLSDSGFYLCAWSVLGSGRARTGELFFGEGSRLTVL.